This TCR beta chain came from a study of shared clonotypes between healthy human individuals (dated by TCRdb to the early 2020s). With respect to the entire study: The cohort comprised two women and three men aged 18 to 49 years. Each donor's leukapheresis produced roughly between roughly 0.85 and 9.5 billion PBMCs. Per donor, three plates each were used for CD4 naive and CD4 memory, two for CD8 naive, and one for CD8 memory. The study deeply sequenced blood TCR repertoires of 5 or 6 healthy adults to estimate repertoire size and the extent of clonotype sharing between individuals. To increase sequencing depth and limit assay-specific biases, different laboratories used diverse techniques to prepare libraries and sequence TCR repertoires. On the study overall, not on this receptor specifically: Pairwise subsampling led to the expectation that sequencing depth would affect the degree of clonotype sharing among donors. Because the study included a small number of donors, the genetic and exposure-history diversity represented was limited. Naive subsets generally had larger estimated clonotype richness than memory subsets did. Rarefaction of sorted-subset datasets indicated incomplete sequencing despite the large sequencing depth. Clonotypes shared by all four sorted-subset donors showed higher generation probabilities than non-shared clonotypes. Sampling was restricted to blood, and TCR repertoires in tissues likely differ from the TCR repertoires found in blood. Sharing across several donors was observed for 5% to 6.5% of naive CD4, 3% to 3.5% of naive CD8, around 2.5% of memory CD4, and approximately 0.41% of memory CD8 clonotypes.

Using the deep immunoSEQ assay, TCR CDR3 regions were amplified from genomic DNA by multiplex PCR. For each cell subset, the extracted genomic DNA was distributed evenly across all wells of several immunoSEQ 96-well plates, and each plate served as one replicate. For sorted subsets, roughly 0.2 ug genomic DNA, equal to 30,000 to 35,000 T cell genomes, was loaded into each replicate PCR. Purified libraries were quantified with a Qubit 3.0 fluorometer, sized on a Bioanalyzer 2100, and re-quantified with the KAPA Library Quantification kit. Every immunoSEQ 96-well plate was sequenced on a dedicated single-read 150-cycle Illumina NextSeq 550 flow cell. The published analysis was carried out like this. The immunoSEQ output contained only junctional sequences without quality scores, so filtering could not match that applied to full-length reads. Sequences were annotated with PyIR, a Python wrapper for IgBLAST v1.9, and V/J genes and CDR3 were assigned using IMGT germline references. Any read was removed if the V/J assignment was weak (E-value above 1e-6), the CDR3 was missing, or the read contained stop codons, out-of-frame junctions, or ambiguous translated residues. V3J clonotypes were defined as sequences sharing an identical inferred V gene, J gene, and CDR3 amino acid sequence. To compute the percentage overlap between repertoires, the number of shared unique clonotypes was divided by the size of the smaller repertoire. RTK rarefaction, the Chao1 estimator, and Recon v2.1 estimates of unobserved clonotypes were used to assess repertoire richness. OLGA was used to compute generation probabilities for all TCRbeta clonotypes that the gDNA method yielded from a few donors. Not all clones reach the TCRdb copy of this immuneACCESS table, which keeps in-frame sequences only. Checked studies attribute under half of the gap to unresolved V genes and leave the rest unexplained. The DNA gave D and trimming, while V, J and clone size come from that table. The sample records more than 600,000 clones, roughly nine tenths of which are singletons. The ten biggest clones cover 24% of the sample.

CD8 naive samples were obtained by positive selection for CCR7 among CD45RO-negative cells, yielding a CD45RA+CCR7+ population from which TemRA cells were excluded. The donors were healthy, HIV-negative adults with no recently reported acute infections or vaccinations. Only Caucasian adults living in Nashville, Tennessee, USA were represented among the donors. After blood collection by leukapheresis, PBMCs were isolated using Ficoll-Histopaque density gradient centrifugation and then cryopreserved in the vapor phase of liquid nitrogen. Purity and quantity of every magnetically sorted T cell population were checked by analytical flow cytometry. Genomic DNA was isolated from each sorted fraction and quantified by UV absorbance on a Nanodrop 2000c. Notes on this clone: Its antigen has not been determined. No much larger clone exists at a distance of one base, and base qualities are not known.

The germline V gene gives CDR1 as MNHEY and CDR2 as SVGAGI. The CDR3, from cysteine to phenylalanine, totals 15 residues. This entry keeps only the CDR3 DNA: 45 bases, framed from base 1. The junction carries 8 bases between V and J, which are trimmed by 2 bases and 0 bases respectively. This TCR was sampled from a man aged 25-40 years in good health. The rearranged segments are TRBV6-5 and TRBJ2-1; no D gene can be assigned with confidence. Sequencing input: naive CD8+ T cells sorted from blood. Taken with the paper, the label for cell subset or site translates to: CD45RA+CCR7+. In nucleotides, the sequence is TGTGCCAGCAGTTACACGAGGAGCTCCTACAATGAGCAGTTCTTC. Its coded protein is CASSYTRSSYNEQFF.